These 28 T cell receptor beta chains came from one sample sequenced in a study of T cell repertoires in cytomegalovirus infection. These TCRs are of unknown antigen specificity. TCRdb ran MiXCR on the reads and lists one entry per CDR3 protein. The sample has around 360,000 distinct CDR3 sequences, approximately 30% seen once. Source: cultured PBMCs, taken from culture after CMV antigen stimulation. The receptors were gathered from a human donor in good health (CMV status not recorded). Some clones in this sample may be carry-over from other donors' samples.

This clonotype was observed a few times. This chain joins TRBV4-3 and TRBJ1-4; possibly TRBD1 for D (5 bases). Deletions cut 2 bases from V and 3 bases from J, with 10 bases between. The germline gives CDR1 LGHNA, CDR2 YSLEER. CDR3 length equals 15 residues. CDR3 coding DNA: TGCGCCAGCAGCCAATCCGGGACTGCTAATGAAAAACTGTTTTTT. This codes for CASSQSGTANEKLFF.

The gene calls are TRBV11-1 and TRBJ2-5; 13 bases agree with TRBD2. The CDR3 spans 16 residues. Unmatched junction bases numbered 4, after V lost 4 bases and J lost 2 bases. The V gene's germline CDR1 is SGHAT and CDR2 FQDESV (reference sequence). The CDR3 coding sequence is TGTGCCAGCAGCTCCTGGACTAGCGGGAGTCAAGAGACCCAGTACTTC. It encodes CASSSWTSGSQETQYF.

The CDR3 protein is CASSLDRHNEQFF. In DNA, the CDR3 is TGTGCCAGCAGCTTAGATCGCCACAATGAGCAGTTCTTC. The gene calls are TRBV11-2 and TRBJ2-1; unclear D gene. CDR3 length: 13 amino acids. The germline gives CDR1 SGHAT, CDR2 FQNNGV. Trimming removed 0 bases at V and 5 bases at J, with 5 bases between.

The chain links TRBV28 to TRBJ2-5, with D unresolved. CDR1 and CDR2 (germline): MDHEN, SYDVKM. V was trimmed by 8 bases and J by 4 bases, leaving 14 bases between them. The CDR3 runs 13 residues. The CDR3 sequence: CASSDSRLETQYF. CDR3 nucleotides: TGTGCCAGCTCCGACTCCCGGTTAGAGACCCAGTACTTC.

This chain connects TRBV7-3 to TRBJ2-1; 11 bases fit TRBD2. V trimming: 2 bases; J trimming: 8 bases; junction bases outside the gene matches: 8. The CDR3 sequence is 16 residues long. Per the germline V gene, CDR1 is SGHTA and CDR2 is FQGTGA. The CDR3 region has the DNA TGTGCCAGCAGCTTATATCTGACTAGCGGGATTGATGAGCAGTTCTTC. Protein sequence: CASSLYLTSGIDEQFF.

This clonotype was counted between two and nine times. The V call is TRBV28, the J call TRBJ1-1; D gene uncertain. Trimming removed 6 bases from V and 0 bases from J, with 11 bases in between. The CDR3 covers 14 residues. Germline V gene sequence: CDR1 MDHEN, CDR2 SYDVKM. The CDR3 nucleotides are TGTGCCAGCAGGGAAACGGGGATGAACACTGAAGCTTTCTTT. Its translation: CASRETGMNTEAFF.

This clonotype appeared a single time. The chain couples TRBV14 to TRBJ2-5, with no clear D. The CDR3 spans 14 residues. From germline, CDR1 is SGHDN and CDR2 FVKESK. The ends were cut back, 1 base at V and 6 bases at J, with 12 bases in the middle. The CDR3 bases are TGTGCCAGCAGCCAAGGAATTGTGGGAAAGACCCAGTACTTC. Its protein is CASSQGIVGKTQYF.

This clonotype was picked up a small number of times. The V call is TRBV6-8, the J call TRBJ1-1; D is ambiguous. The CDR3 has 11 residues. Trimming took 8 bases from V and 1 from J, leaving 5 bases between them. The germline V gene has CDR1 MNHGY and CDR2 SAAAGT. The CDR3 DNA sequence: TGTGCCAGCCCGCGGAACACTGAAGCTTTCTTT. This translates into CASPRNTEAFF.

The chain recombines TRBV7-2 with TRBJ2-1; D is perhaps TRBD2 (5 bases). V lost 1 base, J lost 6 bases, and 19 bases lay in between. The V gene's germline CDR1 is SGHTA and CDR2 FQGNSA. The length of the CDR3 is 17 residues. The CDR3 DNA follows: TGTGCCAGCAGCTTAGTGTCCCGGTTAGCGTCGGGCAATGAGCAGTTCTTC. Its translation: CASSLVSRLASGNEQFF.

This clonotype was recorded a few times. The chain joins TRBV7-2 to TRBJ2-5, with D possibly matching TRBD2 (6 bases). The CDR3 spans 15 residues. CDR1 is SGHTA and CDR2 is FQGNSA in the germline V gene. Trimming removed 1 base from V and 3 bases from J, with 12 bases in between. The CDR3, as DNA: TGTGCCAGCAGCTTAGACGGGAGAGGGGAAGAGACCCAGTACTTC. Translation gives CASSLDGRGEETQYF.

The CDR3 loop reads CSVDAVAASSYNEQFF. CDR3 bases: TGCAGCGTCGACGCGGTAGCGGCCAGCTCCTACAATGAGCAGTTCTTC. The J gene is TRBJ2-1, the V gene TRBV29-1, with D maybe TRBD2 (6 bases). The CDR3 has 16 residues. Germline CDR1 reads SQVTM; CDR2 reads ANQGSEA. V shed 6 bases and J shed 0 bases, with 18 bases lying between them.

There are a few counts of this clonotype. The chain employs TRBV7-9 and TRBJ1-1; 8 nucleotides align to TRBD1. V trimming: 3 bases; J trimming: 3 bases; junction bases outside the gene matches: 6. The CDR3 consists of 15 residues. The germline V gene encodes CDR1 SEHNR and CDR2 FQNEAQ (reference sequence). CDR3 residues: CASSFGQGEDTEAFF. The DNA of the CDR3 is TGTGCCAGCAGCTTCGGACAGGGCGAAGACACTGAAGCTTTCTTT.

The DNA of the CDR3 is TGTGCCAGCAGCTGGGGACGGGCCACGCAGTATTTT. It codes for CASSWGRATQYF. The genes are TRBV7-2 and TRBJ2-3; D assignment may be TRBD1 or TRBD2 (5 bases each). This CDR3 spans 12 amino acids. Germline assignment: CDR1 SGHTA and CDR2 FQGNSA. Trimming left V 4 bases short and J 9 bases short, with 11 bases between.

The chain joins TRBV28 to TRBJ2-7; 10 nucleotides line up with TRBD1. This CDR3 has 13 amino acids. The trim removed 6 bases at V and 8 bases at J, leaving 7 bases unmatched. CDR1 is MDHEN and CDR2 is SYDVKM in the germline V gene. The CDR3 region is CASSSGQGIQQYF. The CDR3, as DNA: TGTGCCAGCAGCTCGGGACAGGGGATCCAGCAGTACTTC.

Only a few counts were recorded for this clonotype. In DNA form, the CDR3 reads TGTGCCAGCAGTTACCGGGACAGCGGTGGCTACACCTTC. It yields the protein CASSYRDSGGYTF. The chain employs TRBV2 and TRBJ1-2; TRBD1 matches at 7 bases. The V segment lost 5 bases and the J segment 7 bases; nucleotides outside the gene matches: 7. CDR1 and CDR2 (germline): SNHLY, FYNNEI. The CDR3 extends over 13 amino acids.

The table lists this clonotype with a few counts. This chain connects TRBV4-1 to TRBJ1-3; 7 nucleotides agree with TRBD1. The CDR3 contains 16 residues. V gave up 4 bases and J gave up 2 bases; unmatched junction bases: 8. Germline CDR1 is MGHRA and CDR2 is YSYEKL. Written as DNA, the CDR3 is TGCGCCAGCAGCCTAAGCATCACAGGGGCTGGAAACACCATATATTTT. Protein sequence: CASSLSITGAGNTIYF.

This clonotype was detected only a few times. This rearrangement joins TRBV5-1 to TRBJ2-2, with D possibly TRBD1 on 6 matching bases. V shed 3 bases and J shed 5 bases, with 23 bases lying between them. The CDR3 consists of 18 residues. Germline V gives CDR1 SGHRS, CDR2 YFSETQ. CDR3 loop: CASSSSLTGNFGTGELFF. CDR3 bases: TGCGCCAGCAGCTCGTCGCTTACAGGGAATTTTGGGACCGGGGAGCTGTTTTTT. Drawing the rest from reference TRBV5-1 and TRBJ2-2, the complete variable domain is KAGVTQTPRYLIKTRGQQVTLSCSPISGHRSVSWYQQTPGQGLQFLFEYFSETQRNKGNFPGRFSGRQFSNSRSEMNVSTLELGDSALYLCASSSSLTGNFGTGELFFGEGSRLTVL.

The chain uses TRBV6-5 and TRBJ2-1; the D is unclear. Trimming left V 4 bases short and J 1 base short, with 8 bases between. Germline V lookup: CDR1 MNHEY, CDR2 SVGAGI. This CDR3 is 14 amino acids long. The CDR3 region is CASSLSESYNEQFF. In DNA form, the CDR3 reads TGTGCCAGCAGTTTGAGCGAGTCCTACAATGAGCAGTTCTTC.

This clonotype was observed a handful of times. The chain combines TRBV12-3 or TRBV12-4 with TRBJ2-3, with a possible D match to TRBD1 (6 bases). Between the trimmed V and J ends, which lost 5 bases and 2 bases, there was a span of 11 bases. The CDR3 length is 14 residues. CDR3 DNA: TGTGCCAGCAGTACGAGACAGGACACAGATACGCAGTATTTT. This codes for CASSTRQDTDTQYF.

The chain has TRBV19 and TRBJ1-4, with a tentative D call TRBD1 (5 bases). V was cut by 1 base and J by 5 bases, with 11 bases left in between. Germline V CDR1 and CDR2: LNHDA, SQIVND (reference sequence). The CDR3 sequence is 15 residues long. CDR3 coding DNA: TGTGCCAGTAGTATAGTCACCGGGACGAATGAAAAACTGTTTTTT. This sequence encodes CASSIVTGTNEKLFF.

CDR3 amino acids: CASSSSGTTKNIQYF. CDR3 in DNA: TGTGCCAGCAGCTCGAGCGGGACGACCAAAAACATTCAGTACTTC. This chain connects TRBV7-2 to TRBJ2-4; 7 bases match TRBD2. CDR1 and CDR2 from the germline V gene are SGHTA and FQGNSA. CDR3 size: 15 residues. V lost 4 bases, J lost 2 bases, and 5 bases stayed unmatched.

The rearrangement uses TRBV19 and TRBJ2-1; D is unresolved. Germline V gene data show CDR1 as LNHDA and CDR2 as SQIVND (reference sequence). This CDR3 spans 14 amino acids. V lost 4 bases and J lost 0, with 7 bases in between. The CDR3 DNA is TGTGCCAGTAGTACTGGAAGCTCCTACAATGAGCAGTTCTTC. Protein: CASSTGSSYNEQFF.

Only a few counts were recorded for this clonotype. The rearrangement joins TRBV23-1 to TRBJ2-7, with no clear D. TRBV23-1 is an open reading frame whose function is uncertain. CDR3 size: 13 residues. V shed 6 bases and J shed 2 bases, with 11 bases lying between them. The CDR3 DNA is TGCGCCAGCAGCCCCGGTTGCGCCTACGAGCAGTACTTC. It yields the protein CASSPGCAYEQYF.

At least ten counts were recorded for this clonotype. The chain combines TRBV7-2 with TRBJ2-6; no clear D. CDR1 and CDR2 from the germline V gene are SGHTA and FQGNSA. Trimming took 1 base from V and 0 from J, leaving 13 bases between them. CDR3 length equals 18 residues. CDR3: CASSLGGRTYSGANVLTF. DNA of the CDR3: TGTGCCAGCAGCTTAGGAGGCAGAACCTACTCTGGGGCCAACGTCCTGACTTTC.

This clonotype was observed a few times. The chain recombines TRBV19 with TRBJ1-1; D may be TRBD1 (6 bases). The V and J ends lost 9 bases and 1 base respectively, with 18 bases between them. Germline V lookup: CDR1 LNHDA, CDR2 SQIVND (reference sequence). The CDR3 covers 15 residues. In DNA form, the CDR3 reads TGTGCCAGCCACCTTGGGACATACAAGAACACTGAAGCTTTCTTT. Translating gives CASHLGTYKNTEAFF.

V and J are TRBV24-1 and TRBJ2-1; 9 nucleotides agree with TRBD2. The V gene's germline CDR1 is KGHDR and CDR2 SFDVKD. J lost 9 bases, V lost 2 bases, and 10 bases had no gene match. The CDR3 has 16 residues. DNA of the CDR3: TGTGCCACCAGTGATTACTCTAGCGGGAACACCGGTGAGCAGTTCTTC. Protein sequence: CATSDYSSGNTGEQFF.

This sequence joins TRBV2 and TRBJ1-5, with 8 bases lining up with TRBD1. The CDR3 length is 15 residues. The V segment lost 6 bases and the J segment 5 bases; nucleotides outside the gene matches: 9. CDR1 and CDR2 from the germline V gene are SNHLY and FYNNEI. In DNA form, the CDR3 reads TGTGCCAGCAGAGGCCTACAGGGGGGAGATCAGCCCCAGCATTTT. Protein: CASRGLQGGDQPQHF.

The chain couples TRBV19 to TRBJ1-2; D is ambiguous. Germline CDR1 LNHDA, CDR2 SQIVND (reference sequence). The CDR3 has 13 residues. Between the trimmed V and J ends, which lost 8 bases and 8 bases, there was a span of 18 bases. The CDR3 reads CASSPGRVRGYTF. DNA for the CDR3: TGTGCCAGTTCCCCAGGAAGGGTACGCGGCTACACCTTC.